A single sample gave rise to the 10 T cell receptor beta chains below, sequenced in a study of T cells and Merkel cell carcinoma outcomes (dated by TCRdb to 2019 to 2021). Libraries were made using the immunoSEQ multiplex PCR assay. The table comes from immuneACCESS by way of TCRdb, which keeps in-frame sequences with V and J called. Part of the clones is missing from these tables; in studies checked, under half for an unresolved V gene and the rest for unknown reasons. The sample includes some 19,000 clones, with over 75% observed a single time. Jointly, the top ten make up 2.5% to 3.5% of the sample. The sample taken for sequencing was tumor tissue from Merkel cell carcinoma. All receptors derive from a human donor with Merkel cell carcinoma.

In DNA, the CDR3 is TGCGCCAGCAGCTTCGGTACCTGGGCGGAGGGGGCAGATACGCAGTATTTT. Translated: CASSFGTWAEGADTQYF. The chain joins TRBV5-1 to TRBJ2-3; D assignment may be TRBD1 or TRBD2 (6 bases each). Trimming removed 2 bases at V and 4 bases at J, with 20 bases between. The CDR3 spans 17 residues. The germline V gene encodes CDR1 SGHRS and CDR2 YFSETQ.

The V gene is TRBV5-1, the J gene TRBJ1-4; D gene unclear. Germline V gives CDR1 SGHRS, CDR2 YFSETQ. This CDR3 region has 14 residues. The V end lost 5 bases, the J end lost 0 bases, and 8 bases lay between the germline ends. CDR3 DNA sequence: TGCGCCAGCAGAACTGGGGCAACTAATGAAAAACTGTTTTTT. This codes for CASRTGATNEKLFF. Supplemented by reference TRBV5-1 and TRBJ1-4, the full variable domain reads KAGVTQTPRYLIKTRGQQVTLSCSPISGHRSVSWYQQTPGQGLQFLFEYFSETQRNKGNFPGRFSGRQFSNSRSEMNVSTLELGDSALYLCASRTGATNEKLFFGSGTQLSVL.

In this sample, this clone turned up a few times. The chain employs TRBV9 and TRBJ2-6; D call uncertain. Trimming cost V 3 bases and J 4 bases, with 5 bases left between them. Per germline, CDR1 SGDLS and CDR2 YYNGEE. The length of the CDR3 is 13 residues. The CDR3 region is CASSARGANVLTF. The CDR3 DNA follows: TGTGCCAGCAGCGCCAGGGGGGCCAACGTCCTGACTTTC.

The gene calls are TRBV7-9 and TRBJ1-2; D remains unclear. V lost 0 bases and J 9 bases, leaving 11 bases between the germline ends. Germline assignment: CDR1 SEHNR and CDR2 FQNEAQ (reference sequence). The CDR3 is 13 amino acids. In DNA form, the CDR3 reads TGTGCCAGCAGCTTAGCAAACCCGAAAAGCTACACCTTC. Its translation: CASSLANPKSYTF.

This clone has only one observation. This chain links TRBV5-1 with TRBJ1-2; TRBD1 might be the D (5 bases). Germline V CDR1 and CDR2: SGHRS, YFSETQ. This CDR3 region has 13 residues. Between the trimmed V and J ends, which lost 2 bases and 6 bases, there was a span of 11 bases. Here the CDR3 reads CASSFRQGDGYTF. Written as DNA, the CDR3 is TGCGCCAGCAGCTTTCGGCAGGGTGATGGCTACACCTTC. The full variable domain, completed using reference TRBV5-1 and TRBJ1-2, is KAGVTQTPRYLIKTRGQQVTLSCSPISGHRSVSWYQQTPGQGLQFLFEYFSETQRNKGNFPGRFSGRQFSNSRSEMNVSTLELGDSALYLCASSFRQGDGYTFGSGTRLTVV.

The chain combines TRBV2 with TRBJ1-6; D remains ambiguous. V was trimmed by 7 bases and J by 10 bases, leaving 23 bases between them. Germline V CDR1 and CDR2: SNHLY, FYNNEI. CDR3 length: 16 amino acids. CDR3: CASTQGLRELESPLHF. The DNA of the CDR3 is TGTGCCAGCACTCAAGGGTTACGAGAGTTAGAATCACCCCTCCACTTT. Full variable domain (outside the CDR3, taken from reference TRBV2 and TRBJ1-6): EPEVTQTPSHQVTQMGQEVILRCVPISNHLYFYWYRQILGQKVEFLVSFYNNEISEKSEIFDDQFSVERPDGSNFTLKIRSTKLEDSAMYFCASTQGLRELESPLHFGNGTRLTVT.

This chain links TRBV9 with TRBJ1-5; weak D call: TRBD1 (5 bases). The CDR3 contains 14 residues. Germline values: CDR1 SGDLS, CDR2 YYNGEE. Trimming shortened V by 0 bases and J by 9 bases, and 13 bases separated the two germline ends. CDR3 coding DNA: TGTGCCAGCAGCGTAGATGGGACTGCGTCGCCCCAGCATTTT. Protein: CASSVDGTASPQHF.

This chain joins TRBV30 and TRBJ1-3; D remains unclear. The ends were cut back, 4 bases at V and 8 bases at J, with 18 bases in the middle. This CDR3 region has 14 residues. Germline V gene sequence: CDR1 GTSNPN, CDR2 SVGIG (reference sequence). The CDR3 sequence is CAWKEPGFVYTIYF. The DNA for the CDR3 is TGTGCCTGGAAAGAGCCGGGGTTTGTTTACACCATATATTTT.

The chain is built from TRBV29-1 and TRBJ1-1; 9 bases agree with TRBD1. Trimming at V came to 6 bases and at J to 7 bases, leaving 12 bases not matched to a gene. Per the germline V gene, CDR1 is SQVTM and CDR2 is ANQGSEA. This CDR3 region has 14 residues. CDR3 loop: CSVAFGTGSLEAFF. The CDR3 coding sequence is TGCAGCGTAGCATTCGGGACAGGGAGTCTTGAAGCTTTCTTT. Using reference TRBV29-1 and TRBJ1-1 for the parts outside the CDR3, the full variable domain is SAVISQKPSRDICQRGTSLTIQCQVDSQVTMMFWYRQQPGQSLTLIATANQGSEATYESGFVIDKFPISRPNLTFSTLTVSNMSPEDSSIYLCSVAFGTGSLEAFFGQGTRLTVV.

The chain employs TRBV7-8 and TRBJ2-7; D not resolved. Per the germline V gene, CDR1 is SGHVS and CDR2 is FQNEAQ. This CDR3 spans 16 amino acids. With 0 bases removed from V and 4 bases from J, the gap between germline ends came to 16 bases. The CDR3 sequence: CASSLALERTKYEQYF. The CDR3 coding sequence is TGTGCCAGCAGCTTAGCGCTGGAAAGAACAAAATACGAGCAGTACTTC.